This TCR beta chain was captured in a study of blood T cell repertoires in COVID-19. With 4 bases removed from V and 2 bases from J, the gap between germline ends came to 19 bases. Germline lookup yields CDR1 SGHNT and CDR2 YYREEE (reference sequence). CDR3 length equals 17 residues. TCRdb's table, derived via immunoSEQ multiplex PCR, lists solely in-frame clones and lacks some. Of approximately 500,000 clones in the sample, roughly 89% were seen once. The chain couples TRBV5-4 to TRBJ1-3; tentative D call: TRBD1 (6 bases). The clonotype comes from a man aged 18 to 30 with COVID-19, enrolled during active disease. The sample consisted of peripheral blood. The CDR3 here is CASSLQGNVPTGNTIYF. For the CDR3, the DNA is TGTGCCAGCAGCCTACAGGGTAACGTCCCCACTGGAAACACCATATATTTT.